The 27 T cell receptor beta chains reported below all come from one sample, sequenced in a study of response to subunit inactivated influenza vaccine. TCRdb redid the calling of the RT-PCR reads with MiXCR, one entry per CDR3 protein. The sample lists around 540,000 distinct CDR3 sequences, 10% to 15% occurring once. Source: PBMCs from blood, taken on the day of vaccination. The receptors shown here come from a man aged 50 to 59 who received an inactivated influenza vaccine.

This clonotype was detected only a few times. The rearrangement uses TRBV10-2 and TRBJ2-7, with D possibly being TRBD2 (5 bases). The CDR3 has 13 amino acids. V lost 6 bases to trimming and J lost 3 bases, with 12 bases between them. Germline CDR1 reads WSHSY; CDR2 reads SAAADI. The CDR3, as DNA: TGCGCCAGCAGCGACCCACTAGACTACGAGCAGTACTTC. Protein: CASSDPLDYEQYF.

The chain combines TRBV6-5 with TRBJ2-7; TRBD2 matches at 7 bases. CDR3 length: 18 residues. Germline CDR1 is MNHEY and CDR2 is SVGAGI. V shed 0 bases, J shed 1 base, and the junction held 12 bases outside the gene matches. CDR3 amino acids: CASSYSSPGAGVSYEQYF. CDR3 in DNA: TGTGCCAGCAGTTACTCTTCACCCGGGGCGGGAGTTTCCTACGAGCAGTACTTC.

Comment on this clonotype: Being one base from a much bigger clone, this may be a read error. The CDR3 ends on some other residue instead of the conserved phenylalanine or tryptophan, so this is likely a read error. Written as DNA, the CDR3 is TGCGCCAGCAGCCAAGAAAGTCAACCGGAGGCAGACATTCAGTACTAC. This sequence encodes CASSQESQPEADIQYY. The chain carries TRBV4-1 and TRBJ2-4, with D maybe TRBD2 (5 bases). CDR1 and CDR2 (germline): MGHRA, YSYEKL. V lost 0 bases and J 8 bases, leaving 17 bases between the germline ends. This CDR3 is built from 16 residues.

This clonotype was seen a few times. V usage is TRBV6-5 and J usage is TRBJ1-1, with D tentatively TRBD1 (6 bases). Germline V gene data show CDR1 as MNHEY and CDR2 as SVGAGI. The V and J ends lost 4 bases and 7 bases respectively, with 16 bases between them. The CDR3 contains 14 residues. The DNA for the CDR3 is TGTGCCAGCAGTTGGGGGCGGACGGCGGATGAAGCTTTCTTT. Protein sequence: CASSWGRTADEAFF.

At least ten counts were recorded for this clonotype. The CDR3 loop is CASSTGLIPEQFF. The CDR3 DNA reads TGTGCCAGCAGTACCGGACTGATCCCCGAGCAGTTCTTC. This chain connects TRBV28 to TRBJ2-1, with D maybe TRBD2 (5 bases). V lost 5 bases and J 10 bases, leaving 15 bases between the germline ends. CDR1 is MDHEN, CDR2 SYDVKM, per germline. The length of the CDR3 is 13 residues.

The chain joins TRBV12-3 or TRBV12-4 to TRBJ1-3; 7 nucleotides line up with TRBD1. CDR3 length: 15 amino acids. The J segment lost 3 bases and the V segment lost 5 bases, leaving 7 bases of the junction unmatched. CDR3 amino acids: CASSLRGESGNTIYF. CDR3 nucleotides: TGTGCCAGCAGTCTCAGGGGGGAAAGTGGAAACACCATATATTTT.

The chain couples TRBV7-2 to TRBJ2-1; D remains unclear. CDR1 is SGHTA and CDR2 is FQGNSA in the germline V gene. V gave up 1 base and J gave up 1 base, with 8 bases separating them. The CDR3 consists of 15 residues. The CDR3 spells CASSLVWGSYNEQFF. For the CDR3, the DNA is TGTGCCAGCAGCTTAGTATGGGGATCCTACAATGAGCAGTTCTTC.

V is TRBV6-2 or TRBV6-3 and J is TRBJ2-7; D possibly corresponds to TRBD2 (6 bases). There are 15 residues in the CDR3. V was clipped by 0 bases and J by 9 bases, with 18 bases between them. Germline CDR1 MNHEY, CDR2 SVGEGT. The DNA for the CDR3 is TGTGCCAGCAGTTACTCGGTGGAGGGAGGCCACGGGCAGTACTTC. It translates to CASSYSVEGGHGQYF.

This clonotype occurred many times. The chain employs TRBV12-3 or TRBV12-4 and TRBJ2-7; 9 bases match TRBD1. This CDR3 is built from 13 residues. Trimming cost V 5 bases and J 4 bases; bases outside gene matches: 3. CDR3 sequence (DNA): TGTGCCAGCAGTGGACAGGGGAGATACGAGCAGTACTTC. Amino acids: CASSGQGRYEQYF.

This clonotype was picked up a small number of times. The DNA for the CDR3 is TGCAGCGCCTGGAGGCTAGCGGGGGGGCCGACAGATACGCAGTATTTT. This translates into CSAWRLAGGPTDTQYF. The chain recombines TRBV29-1 with TRBJ2-3; 12 bases fit TRBD2. Looked up from germline, CDR1 is SQVTM and CDR2 is ANQGSEA. The CDR3 runs to 16 residues. The V segment lost 7 bases and the J segment 3 bases; nucleotides outside the gene matches: 11.

This clonotype turned up a few times. The chain uses TRBV18 and TRBJ2-1; D perhaps matches TRBD2 (5 bases). Germline values: CDR1 KGHSH, CDR2 LQKENI. With 0 bases removed from V and 5 bases from J, the gap between germline ends came to 8 bases. The CDR3 has 14 residues. CDR3 in DNA: TGTGCCAGCTCACCACCCCTGAGGGACAATGAGCAGTTCTTC. Protein sequence: CASSPPLRDNEQFF.

The chain carries TRBV12-3 or TRBV12-4 and TRBJ1-2; D possibly corresponds to TRBD1 (5 bases). The V and J ends lost 8 bases and 8 bases respectively, with 15 bases between them. This CDR3 has 12 residues. CDR3 residues: CASPGGELGYTF. The CDR3 nucleotides are TGTGCCAGCCCGGGGGGGGAGTTAGGCTACACCTTC.

The V and J genes are TRBV30 and TRBJ2-1; D call uncertain. Per germline, CDR1 GTSNPN and CDR2 SVGIG (reference sequence). V was clipped by 0 bases and J by 8 bases, with 8 bases between them. The CDR3 runs 12 residues. CDR3 protein: CAWSVLADEQFF. The CDR3 nucleotides read TGTGCCTGGAGTGTTCTTGCGGATGAGCAGTTCTTC.

The chain carries TRBV20-1 and TRBJ2-1; the match to TRBD2 covers 15 bases. V trimming: 3 bases; J trimming: 0 bases; junction bases outside the gene matches: 3. This CDR3 has 17 amino acids. The germline V gene encodes CDR1 DFQATT and CDR2 SNEGSKA (reference sequence). CDR3 residues: CSASGLAGGYSYNEQFF. CDR3 coding DNA: TGCAGTGCTAGTGGACTAGCGGGGGGGTACTCCTACAATGAGCAGTTCTTC.

Ten or more counts support this clonotype. The gene calls are TRBV7-9 and TRBJ2-1, with D perhaps given as TRBD1 or TRBD2 (5 bases each). CDR1 and CDR2 (germline): SEHNR, FQNEAQ (reference sequence). V dropped 2 bases and J dropped 10 bases, with 15 bases sitting between them. The CDR3 consists of 14 residues. The chain's CDR3 is CASSLLVRDHEQFF. DNA for the CDR3: TGTGCCAGCAGCTTATTGGTAAGGGACCACGAGCAGTTCTTC.

The chain is built from TRBV20-1 and TRBJ1-2; 8 nucleotides align to TRBD1. V lost 4 bases to trimming and J lost 4 bases; unmatched junction nucleotides: 8. The CDR3 runs 14 residues. Germline V gives CDR1 DFQATT, CDR2 SNEGSKA (reference sequence). CDR3 DNA sequence: TGCAGTGCTACCGACAGGGGTCTTTTCTATGGCTACACCTTC. Protein: CSATDRGLFYGYTF.

V is TRBV5-1 and J is TRBJ2-1; D might be TRBD2 (5 bases). Looked up from germline, CDR1 is SGHRS and CDR2 is YFSETQ. The length of the CDR3 is 15 residues. Deletions cut 2 bases from V and 5 bases from J, with 14 bases between. CDR3 protein: CASSFGIALNNEQFF. The CDR3 DNA reads as TGCGCCAGCAGCTTCGGGATAGCGCTAAACAATGAGCAGTTCTTC.

The chain has TRBV6-5 and TRBJ2-5, with 7 positions matching TRBD2. Germline CDR1 MNHEY, CDR2 SVGAGI. V lost 2 bases, J lost 3 bases, and 3 bases stayed unmatched. The CDR3 totals 14 residues. CDR3 in amino acids: CASSYRLAEETQYF. CDR3 sequence (DNA): TGTGCCAGCAGTTACAGGCTAGCGGAAGAGACCCAGTACTTC.

The chain links TRBV14 to TRBJ2-1; 7 nucleotides line up with TRBD2. The CDR3 has 17 amino acids. V trimming: 4 bases; J trimming: 3 bases; junction bases outside the gene matches: 12. Germline values: CDR1 SGHDN, CDR2 FVKESK. As DNA, the CDR3 is TGTGCCAGCAGCCGAATCCTTGGCGGGAGTATCTACAATGAGCAGTTCTTC. Amino acid sequence: CASSRILGGSIYNEQFF.

This chain links TRBV11-2 with TRBJ1-1; tentatively, D is TRBD1 (5 bases). Germline V gene sequence: CDR1 SGHAT, CDR2 FQNNGV. The length of the CDR3 is 14 residues. V gave up 3 bases and J gave up 5 bases, with 13 bases separating them. The CDR3 is CASSLTAMGTEAFF. DNA of the CDR3: TGTGCCAGCAGCTTGACAGCGATGGGGACTGAAGCTTTCTTT.

The CDR3, as DNA: TGCGCCAGCAGCCAAGGGACTAGCGGAGATTACAATGAGCAGTTCTTC. Its protein product is CASSQGTSGDYNEQFF. J is TRBJ2-1 and V is TRBV4-3, with 10 bases fitting TRBD2. Germline CDR1 is LGHNA and CDR2 is YSLEER. V lost 1 base and J lost 4; bases outside the gene matches: 4. The CDR3 has 16 residues.

This clonotype turned up a few times. The chain couples TRBV28 to TRBJ2-1; TRBD2 aligns across 10 bases. The V gene end was trimmed by 5 bases and the J gene end by 0 bases; junction bases not matched to a gene: 16. CDR3 size: 20 residues. Germline values: CDR1 MDHEN, CDR2 SYDVKM. The CDR3 region has the DNA TGTGCCAGCAGTAGGCCTAGAAGTAGCGGGGGGCAGAGCTCCTACAATGAGCAGTTCTTC. This gives the protein CASSRPRSSGGQSSYNEQFF.

This clonotype was observed a few times. The chain has TRBV4-3 and TRBJ1-3; D unresolved. Germline values: CDR1 LGHNA, CDR2 YSLEER. CDR3 length: 15 amino acids. Trimming took off 0 bases at V and 2 bases at J, with 8 bases between the two ends. This CDR3 is CASSQDRLPGNTIYF. As DNA, the CDR3 is TGCGCCAGCAGCCAAGACCGATTGCCTGGAAACACCATATATTTT.

The chain joins TRBV29-1 to TRBJ2-5; D is possibly TRBD1 (6 bases). The V gene lost 3 bases and the J gene lost 10 bases, with 15 bases spanning the gap. Per germline, CDR1 SQVTM and CDR2 ANQGSEA. The CDR3 spans 12 residues. The CDR3 is CSVDYREFGQYF. For the CDR3, the DNA is TGCAGCGTTGACTACAGGGAGTTCGGCCAGTACTTC.

In its sample, this clonotype was seen many times. The chain uses TRBV5-4 and TRBJ2-3; D is unclear. The CDR3 consists of 12 residues. V was pared by 4 bases and J by 2 bases, with 5 bases between. The V gene's germline CDR1 is SGHNT and CDR2 YYREEE (reference sequence). CDR3 DNA sequence: TGTGCCAGCAGCCAGAACACAGATACGCAGTATTTT. It specifies CASSQNTDTQYF.

This clonotype was counted between two and nine times. This chain joins TRBV7-9 and TRBJ1-2, with D unclear. This CDR3 has 15 amino acids. V was trimmed by 5 bases and J by 7 bases, leaving 20 bases between them. The germline gives CDR1 SEHNR, CDR2 FQNEAQ (reference sequence). The CDR3 bases are TGTGCCAGCAGCGTGCACGACCGAGGAGACGGTGGCTACACCTTC. It is translated as CASSVHDRGDGGYTF.

The chain couples TRBV29-1 to TRBJ1-2, with 9 bases lining up with TRBD1. Germline CDR1 SQVTM, CDR2 ANQGSEA. With 1 base clipped from V and 3 bases from J, the junction kept 9 bases outside the gene matches. The CDR3 contains 16 residues. The CDR3 DNA reads as TGCAGCGTTGAAGTAATTCCGGGACAGGGCGACTATGGCTACACCTTC. Translation gives CSVEVIPGQGDYGYTF.